A selection of T cell receptor beta chains follows, all from one sample in a study of Ad26.COV2.S vaccination and SARS-CoV-2 variants. The data were produced by immunoSEQ multiplex PCR, yet TCRdb's version contains in-frame clones alone and is incomplete. This table has about 350,000 clones, 75% to 90% appearing once. The source was peripheral blood, collected in a trial of Ad26.COV2.S vaccine versus placebo. The receptors originated from a person aged 18-60 years who received the Ad26.COV2.S COVID-19 vaccine or a placebo. The CDR3 runs from the conserved cysteine through the conserved F or W. Each record gives: clone size, J gene, V gene, D gene, CDR3 DNA, CDR3 protein. D genes are given only for firm matches. A row's size may be missing; if present it is once, few, many or a size class.

clone size: NA; J gene: TRBJ1-3; V gene: TRBV6-2/TRBV6-3; D gene: TRBD1; CDR3 DNA: TGTGCCAGCAGTTATAATACCGGGACAGTAATAAACTCTGGAAACACCATATATTTT; CDR3 protein: CASSYNTGTVINSGNTIYF
clone size: NA; J gene: TRBJ1-6; V gene: TRBV5-1; D gene: NA; CDR3 DNA: TGCGCCTCCCGAGGGCCTACGGGGGCCCGGACGGGTTCACCCCTCCACTTT; CDR3 protein: CASRGPTGARTGSPLHF
clone size: once; J gene: TRBJ2-7; V gene: TRBV7-8; D gene: NA; CDR3 DNA: TGTGCCAGCAGCCCGAGCTCCTACGAGCAGTACTTC; CDR3 protein: CASSPSSYEQYF
clone size: NA; J gene: TRBJ2-7; V gene: TRBV3-1/TRBV3-2; D gene: NA; CDR3 DNA: TGTGCCAGCAGCCAGGGCGGGGTCTACGAGCAGTACTTC; CDR3 protein: CASSQGGVYEQYF
clone size: NA; J gene: TRBJ1-5; V gene: TRBV7-2; D gene: NA; CDR3 DNA: TGTGCCAGCAGTCCGTCGGGGACATATAGCAATCAGCCCCAGCATTTT; CDR3 protein: CASSPSGTYSNQPQHF
clone size: NA; J gene: TRBJ2-1; V gene: TRBV5-4; D gene: NA; CDR3 DNA: TGTGCCAGCAGCTTTATCAAGCAGTTCTTC; CDR3 protein: CASSFIKQFF
clone size: NA; J gene: TRBJ2-2; V gene: TRBV19; D gene: NA; CDR3 DNA: TGTGCCAGTAGGAGGGGGGGCACCGGGGAGCTGTTTTTT; CDR3 protein: CASRRGGTGELFF
clone size: NA; J gene: TRBJ1-3; V gene: TRBV7-2; D gene: NA; CDR3 DNA: TGTGCCAGCAGCAAGACAGGAATCTCTGGAAACACCATATATTTT; CDR3 protein: CASSKTGISGNTIYF
clone size: NA; J gene: TRBJ1-4; V gene: TRBV6-1; D gene: NA; CDR3 DNA: TGTGCCAGCAGTGAAAACCCCTCAACTAATGAAAAACTGTTTTTT; CDR3 protein: CASSENPSTNEKLFF
clone size: NA; J gene: TRBJ2-7; V gene: TRBV5-1; D gene: TRBD1; CDR3 DNA: TGCGCCAGCAGCTTGGTTTGGGACAGTGGCCCCTACGAGCAGTACTTC; CDR3 protein: CASSLVWDSGPYEQYF
clone size: NA; J gene: TRBJ2-1; V gene: TRBV7-9; D gene: TRBD2; CDR3 DNA: TGTGCCAGCAGCAACCTACCGGGACTAGCATACAATGAGCAGTTCTTC; CDR3 protein: CASSNLPGLAYNEQFF
clone size: NA; J gene: TRBJ2-7; V gene: TRBV2; D gene: TRBD2; CDR3 DNA: TGTGCCAGCAGTCCCTTGGGGGGGAATTCCTACGAGCAGTACTTC; CDR3 protein: CASSPLGGNSYEQYF
clone size: NA; J gene: TRBJ2-7; V gene: TRBV7-8; D gene: NA; CDR3 DNA: TGTGCCAGCAGCTCAGAGATCTACGAGCAGTACTTC; CDR3 protein: CASSSEIYEQYF
clone size: NA; J gene: TRBJ2-2; V gene: TRBV6-5; D gene: TRBD2; CDR3 DNA: TGTGCCAGCAGAAGGAGCGGGGAGGCGGGCGGGGAGCTGTTTTTT; CDR3 protein: CASRRSGEAGGELFF
clone size: once; J gene: TRBJ1-1; V gene: TRBV30; D gene: NA; CDR3 DNA: TGTGCCTGGAGTGTACATGTTCAGGGTAACACTGAAGCTTTCTTT; CDR3 protein: CAWSVHVQGNTEAFF
clone size: NA; J gene: TRBJ1-1; V gene: TRBV30; D gene: NA; CDR3 DNA: TGTGCCTGGAGTGATGCCAAATCAGGGATGGAGGACACTGAAGCTTTCTTT; CDR3 protein: CAWSDAKSGMEDTEAFF
clone size: NA; J gene: TRBJ1-5; V gene: TRBV19; D gene: TRBD1; CDR3 DNA: TGTGCCAGTAGTCAGGTTCAGGGGGCGGGGCAGCCCCAGCATTTT; CDR3 protein: CASSQVQGAGQPQHF
clone size: NA; J gene: TRBJ2-3; V gene: TRBV7-2; D gene: NA; CDR3 DNA: TGTGCCAGCAGCTCCGGAAGTCACGATACGCAGTATTTT; CDR3 protein: CASSSGSHDTQYF
clone size: NA; J gene: TRBJ2-2; V gene: TRBV6-5; D gene: TRBD2; CDR3 DNA: TGTGCCAGCAGGGGACTAGCGGGGGAGACCGGGGAGCTGTTTTTT; CDR3 protein: CASRGLAGETGELFF
clone size: NA; J gene: TRBJ2-5; V gene: TRBV28; D gene: NA; CDR3 DNA: TGTGCCAGCAGCCGTAACCGGGACATCCTTTCCCAAGAGACCCAGTACTTC; CDR3 protein: CASSRNRDILSQETQYF
clone size: NA; J gene: TRBJ2-2; V gene: TRBV6-2/TRBV6-3; D gene: NA; CDR3 DNA: NA; CDR3 protein: CASSSRTSGGLRRAGELFF
clone size: once; J gene: TRBJ1-2; V gene: TRBV5-6; D gene: NA; CDR3 DNA: TGTGCCAGCAGCGTCGCCGGACCCGCTTGGAACTATGGCTACACCTTC; CDR3 protein: CASSVAGPAWNYGYTF
clone size: NA; J gene: TRBJ2-7; V gene: TRBV27; D gene: TRBD2; CDR3 DNA: TGTGCCAGCAGTCCATTAGCGGGAGGGTTCAGCGACGAGCAGTACTTC; CDR3 protein: CASSPLAGGFSDEQYF
clone size: NA; J gene: TRBJ1-5; V gene: TRBV6-4; D gene: NA; CDR3 DNA: TGTGCCAGCCCCATACAACCTTCATATAGCAATCAGCCCCAGCATTTT; CDR3 protein: CASPIQPSYSNQPQHF
clone size: few; J gene: TRBJ1-2; V gene: TRBV11-2; D gene: NA; CDR3 DNA: TGTGCCAGCAGCTTAGAGGGGCCGCTAGGCTACACCTTC; CDR3 protein: CASSLEGPLGYTF
clone size: NA; J gene: TRBJ1-6; V gene: TRBV7-8; D gene: NA; CDR3 DNA: TGTGCCAGCAGCTTAGCGCAACAGGGATGGACTTCACCCCTCCACTTT; CDR3 protein: CASSLAQQGWTSPLHF
clone size: NA; J gene: TRBJ2-2; V gene: TRBV7-9; D gene: NA; CDR3 DNA: TGTGCGACGGCCAGCGGGGAGCTGTTTTTT; CDR3 protein: CATASGELFF
clone size: NA; J gene: TRBJ2-3; V gene: TRBV4-1; D gene: NA; CDR3 DNA: TGCGCCAGCAGCCAAGTGGACCTACTAGAGACGCAGTATTTT; CDR3 protein: CASSQVDLLETQYF
clone size: NA; J gene: TRBJ1-6; V gene: TRBV4-3; D gene: NA; CDR3 DNA: TGCGCCAGCAGCCAAGAGGGGCGCCTTGGTTCACCCCTCCACTTT; CDR3 protein: CASSQEGRLGSPLHF
clone size: NA; J gene: TRBJ2-5; V gene: TRBV28; D gene: NA; CDR3 DNA: TGTGCCAGCAGCCATCGACAGTCCAACAGGAGGGACCAGTACTTC; CDR3 protein: CASSHRQSNRRDQYF
clone size: NA; J gene: TRBJ1-1; V gene: TRBV29-1; D gene: NA; CDR3 DNA: TGCAGCGTTGATCAGGGTTCCAACACTGAAGCTTTCTTT; CDR3 protein: CSVDQGSNTEAFF
clone size: NA; J gene: TRBJ1-4; V gene: TRBV11-2; D gene: NA; CDR3 DNA: TGTGCCAGCGGGTCGCCCACGAGGAACGAAAAACTGTTTTTT; CDR3 protein: CASGSPTRNEKLFF
clone size: NA; J gene: TRBJ1-2; V gene: TRBV5-1; D gene: NA; CDR3 DNA: TGCGCCAGCAGCCCCTATGAGGGTTTGGGCTACACCTTC; CDR3 protein: CASSPYEGLGYTF
clone size: NA; J gene: TRBJ2-5; V gene: TRBV5-6; D gene: NA; CDR3 DNA: TGTGCCAGCAGCTTTGCCCGGGAGACCCAGTACTTC; CDR3 protein: CASSFARETQYF
clone size: NA; J gene: TRBJ2-1; V gene: TRBV6-6; D gene: NA; CDR3 DNA: TGTGCCAGCAGTTACACTAGACGCCATGAGCAGTTCTTC; CDR3 protein: CASSYTRRHEQFF
clone size: NA; J gene: TRBJ2-7; V gene: TRBV2; D gene: TRBD1; CDR3 DNA: TGTGCCAGCAACCAGGACAGGGCTACGGTCGGGTACTTC; CDR3 protein: CASNQDRATVGYF
clone size: NA; J gene: TRBJ1-1; V gene: TRBV6-5; D gene: TRBD1; CDR3 DNA: TGTGCCAGCAGTTACGTCGGGACAGCGAACACTGAAGCTTTCTTT; CDR3 protein: CASSYVGTANTEAFF
clone size: NA; J gene: TRBJ1-1; V gene: TRBV7-2; D gene: NA; CDR3 DNA: TGTGCCAGCAAGGATAGGGGCACTGAAGCTTTCTTT; CDR3 protein: CASKDRGTEAFF
clone size: NA; J gene: TRBJ2-1; V gene: TRBV5-1; D gene: NA; CDR3 DNA: TGCGCCAGCAGCCGGAGATCGGGGGCGGAATCCTACAATGAGCAGTTCTTC; CDR3 protein: CASSRRSGAESYNEQFF
clone size: once; J gene: TRBJ2-2; V gene: TRBV11-3; D gene: NA; CDR3 DNA: TGTGCCAGCAGCCCCCAGGGTACCGGGGAGCTGTTTTTT; CDR3 protein: CASSPQGTGELFF
clone size: NA; J gene: TRBJ2-7; V gene: TRBV14; D gene: TRBD1; CDR3 DNA: TGTGCCAGCAGCCATATTGGGCAGGGGGACTACGAGCAGTACTTC; CDR3 protein: CASSHIGQGDYEQYF
clone size: NA; J gene: TRBJ2-3; V gene: TRBV27; D gene: NA; CDR3 DNA: TGTGCCAGCAGTTTACCCAATTTCTCGGCAGCCCCCGTTTCTAGCACAGATACGCAGTATTTT; CDR3 protein: CASSLPNFSAAPVSSTDTQYF
clone size: NA; J gene: TRBJ2-5; V gene: TRBV7-9; D gene: TRBD1; CDR3 DNA: TGTGCCAGCAGCGCAGATAGGACAGGCGCTACGACCCAGTACTTC; CDR3 protein: CASSADRTGATTQYF
clone size: NA; J gene: TRBJ1-6; V gene: TRBV3-1/TRBV3-2; D gene: TRBD1; CDR3 DNA: TGTGCCAGCAGCCAAGACGGGACAGGGGTTGCTTCACCCCTCCACTTT; CDR3 protein: CASSQDGTGVASPLHF
clone size: once; J gene: TRBJ2-5; V gene: TRBV7-9; D gene: TRBD1; CDR3 DNA: TGTGCCAGCAACACAGGGGGAGGAAGGCAAGAGACCCAGTACTTC; CDR3 protein: CASNTGGGRQETQYF